This TCR beta chain is from a study of metastatic and nonmetastatic thyroid tumors (dated by TCRdb to the early 2020s). Broadly, across the study: Repertoires were compared across peripheral blood and tumor or nodule tissue samples from malignant and benign thyroid patients.

This clone has at least ten counts. Its target antigen remains unknown. The input lacks base qualities; no much larger clone sits a single base away. Receptor libraries were prepared by PCR. Reads for this sample came from an Illumina HiSeq 4000. High-throughput sequencing was used to profile the TCR beta-chain CDR3 region of each patient. In the original analysis: Drawing on CDR3 differences between clinicopathological groups, the researchers built a classifier meant to tell apart patients with distant-metastatic papillary thyroid cancer. Repertoire diversity was assessed with the Shannon index, and tumor-blood repertoire similarity with the Morisita-Horn index. TCRdb reran the public reads through fastp at Q25 and MiXCR, keeping productive beta chains. TCRdb, not the authors, supplied the V and J calls. This sample lists about 25,000 clones; 20% to 25% were detected once. Roughly 24% of the sample is taken by the ten largest.

V trim: 0 bases; J trim: 4 bases; unmatched bases: 4. The CDR3 has 16 amino acids, counting the end cysteine and phenylalanine. Only the CDR3 region is kept as DNA, spanning 48 bases read in frame from base 1. According to the germline V gene, CDR1 reads MNHEY and CDR2 reads SVGAGI. No treatment had been received by any patient before thyroid surgery. Using T-cell receptor beta sequencing, the study looked back at clinical samples from patients collected from the early 2010s to the late 2010s. Here is what the overall study found, with its caveats: In both blood and tumor samples, malignant tumors were reported to have significantly higher TCR beta diversity than benign nodules.

This receptor was obtained from a male donor with papillary thyroid cancer or a benign thyroid nodule (not recorded which). Some clones in this sample may be carry-over from other donors' samples. The sequenced sample was blood. Here the chain combines TRBV6-5 and TRBJ2-7, with 12 bases in between that match TRBD1. The CDR3 reads as follows: CASSYSGQGASYEQYF. Here is the DNA: TGTGCCAGCAGTTACTCGGGACAGGGGGCTTCATACGAGCAGTACTTC.